The following is a T cell receptor beta chain sequence with its context. Antigen: not known. Per the germline V gene, CDR1 is SGHTA and CDR2 is FQGNSA. The V gene lost 3 bases and the J gene lost 5 bases, with 10 bases spanning the gap. The CDR3 covers 14 residues. This sample stems from a study of T cells in localized non-small cell lung cancer. Study observations and caveats: Sequencing covered just one tumor region, so heterogeneity cannot be ruled out. Overall survival was longer when the density of T cells in the blood was higher. A median about 62 of the top 100 tumor clones appeared in adjacent lung. The greatest T cell clonality was found in uninvolved adjacent lung (higher than in tumor).

Produced via immunoSEQ multiplex PCR; TCRdb's table is partial and in-frame only. The sample yields about 59,000 clones, just over 90% seen once. The chain couples TRBV7-2 to TRBJ2-2; possibly TRBD1 for D (5 bases). The source material was peripheral blood, sampled before any cancer treatment. This sequence was found in a man aged 35 to 70 with stage I lung adenocarcinoma. DNA of the CDR3: TGTGCCAGCAGCTTCCAGGGTGGGACCGGGGAGCTGTTTTTT. This sequence encodes CASSFQGGTGELFF.